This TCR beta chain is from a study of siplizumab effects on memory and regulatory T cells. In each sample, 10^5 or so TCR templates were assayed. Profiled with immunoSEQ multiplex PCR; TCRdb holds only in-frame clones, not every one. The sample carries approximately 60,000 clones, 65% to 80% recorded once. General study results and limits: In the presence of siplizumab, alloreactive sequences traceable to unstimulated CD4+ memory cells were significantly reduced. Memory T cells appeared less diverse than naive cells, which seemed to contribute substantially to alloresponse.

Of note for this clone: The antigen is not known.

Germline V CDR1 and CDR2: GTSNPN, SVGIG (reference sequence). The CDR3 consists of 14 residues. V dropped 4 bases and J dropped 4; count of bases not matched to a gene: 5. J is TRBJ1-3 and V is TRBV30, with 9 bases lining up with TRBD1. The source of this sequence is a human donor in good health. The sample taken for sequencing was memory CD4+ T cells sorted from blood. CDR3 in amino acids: CAWTGTGRGNTIYF. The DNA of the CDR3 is TGTGCCTGGACCGGGACAGGGAGAGGAAACACCATATATTTT.